This T cell receptor (beta chain) was recorded in a study of T cells in Graves' hyperthyroidism and ophthalmopathy. Study-level findings and limits: Blood shared most expanded thyroid clonotypes above 0.001. Ophthalmopathy was separated from stable hyperthyroidism by a 13 V-J model. Ophthalmopathy, which appeared later, was predicted by the model a median around 6.9 months before onset.

RNA transcripts were the template for amplifying TCR beta CDR3 regions. HTBI primers were the set used in a first-round RT-PCR of the TCR CDR3. TCRdb re-analysed the multiplex PCR reads in MiXCR, keeping a single row per CDR3 protein. The repertoire holds hundreds of thousands of distinct CDR3 sequences, with approximately 18% as singletons. Researchers barred patients who had uncontrolled infection, other autoimmune disease, pregnancy or lactation. Per germline, CDR1 MNHNS and CDR2 SASEGT. The CDR3 runs to 16 residues. V trimming: 4 bases; J trimming: 4 bases; junction bases outside the gene matches: 11. This clonotype was counted at least ten times. What it recognizes is unknown.

V is TRBV6-1 and J is TRBJ1-1; the match to TRBD1 covers 8 bases. The material sequenced was blood. The clonotype originates from a man over 45 with Graves' ophthalmopathy. CDR3 amino acids: CASSVISTGAGTEAFF. The CDR3 DNA sequence: TGTGCCAGCAGTGTGATATCGACAGGGGCAGGCACTGAAGCTTTCTTT.